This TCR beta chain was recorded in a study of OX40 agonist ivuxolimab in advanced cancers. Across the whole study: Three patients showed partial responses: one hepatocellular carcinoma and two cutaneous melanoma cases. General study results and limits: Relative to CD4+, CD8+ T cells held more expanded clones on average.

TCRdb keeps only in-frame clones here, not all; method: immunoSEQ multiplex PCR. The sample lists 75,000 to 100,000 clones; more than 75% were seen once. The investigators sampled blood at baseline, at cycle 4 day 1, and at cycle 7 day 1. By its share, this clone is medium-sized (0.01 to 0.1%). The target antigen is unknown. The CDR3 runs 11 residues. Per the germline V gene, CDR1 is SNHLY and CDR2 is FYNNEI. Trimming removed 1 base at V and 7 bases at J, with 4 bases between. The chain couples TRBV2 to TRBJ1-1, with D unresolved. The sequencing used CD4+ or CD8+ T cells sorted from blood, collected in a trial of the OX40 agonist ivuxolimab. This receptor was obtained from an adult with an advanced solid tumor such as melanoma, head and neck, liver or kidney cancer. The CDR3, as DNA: TGTGCCAGCAGTGAAGGTATTGAAGCTTTCTTT. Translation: CASSEGIEAFF. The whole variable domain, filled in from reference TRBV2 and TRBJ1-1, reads EPEVTQTPSHQVTQMGQEVILRCVPISNHLYFYWYRQILGQKVEFLVSFYNNEISEKSEIFDDQFSVERPDGSNFTLKIRSTKLEDSAMYFCASSEGIEAFFGQGTRLTVV.